This TCR beta chain emerged from a study of molecular identifiers for immune sequencing clone quantification. Findings and limits, study-wide: Jurkat TCR RNA spiked in from one cell (amid about 1 million naive cells) was reportedly detectable.

The CDR3 runs to 13 residues. Looked up from germline, CDR1 is SEHNR and CDR2 is FQNEAQ (reference sequence). V gave up 1 base and J gave up 8 bases; unmatched junction bases: 2. TCRdb itself ran the PCR reads through MiXCR, one entry per CDR3 protein. The sample lists fewer than 350,000 distinct CDR3 sequences, roughly a quarter occurring once. This clonotype was seen a handful of times. The antigen is unknown. The rearrangement uses TRBV7-9 and TRBJ2-4, with 7 bases fitting TRBD1. This clonotype was obtained from a human donor in good health. Some libraries in this study had Jurkat cell RNA spiked in. Specimen: naive CD8+ T cells from blood, with Jurkat cell RNA spiked in. The subset: FACS-sorted CD8+CD4-CCR7+CD45RA+ naive T cells. CDR3 nucleotides: TGTGCCAGCAGCTTAGTTCAGGGGGACATTCAGTACTTC. It specifies CASSLVQGDIQYF.